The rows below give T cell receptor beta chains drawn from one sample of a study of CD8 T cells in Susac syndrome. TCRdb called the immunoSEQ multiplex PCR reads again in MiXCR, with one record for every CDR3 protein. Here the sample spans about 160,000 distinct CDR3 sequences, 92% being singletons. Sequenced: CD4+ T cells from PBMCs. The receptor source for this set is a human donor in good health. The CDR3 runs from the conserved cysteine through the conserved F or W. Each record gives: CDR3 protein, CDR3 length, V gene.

CSAHGGSLRETQYF 14 TRBV20-1
CASSESGGDDTQYF 14 TRBV10-1
CASSSDRYSGANVLTF 16 TRBV2
CASSPRTGGRGTEAFF 16 TRBV5-1
CASSAMEGSEQFF 13 TRBV2
CSVERGGGDTQYF 13 TRBV29-1
CASSGDRAYEQYF 13 TRBV2
CASTDGYNEQFF 12 TRBV19
CATSDAGTSYEQYF 14 TRBV24-1
CASKGGDPSSYNEQFF 16 TRBV19
CASTFGLARSDEQFF 15 TRBV3-1
CASSLGFLHRGQGALGAEQYF 21 TRBV13
CASSRGFGELFF 12 TRBV7-7
CASSPGSRGNEQYF 14 TRBV5-1
CSARDPRGSSTDTQYF 16 TRBV20-1
CSARSPGQGVKQPQHF 16 TRBV20-1
CATRRDAGYQPQHF 14 TRBV19
CASSQERGTYEQYF 14 TRBV5-1
CASSRSGGPAYEQYF 15 TRBV7-2
CASSKQGAGTEAFF 14 TRBV5-6
CSVGTVDQPQHF 12 TRBV29-1
CASSFDSSYEQYF 13 TRBV5-1
CASNRPPYRELFF 13 TRBV7-2
CASSPPGQEKAPLHF 15 TRBV18
CASSFGTGDYEQYF 14 TRBV5-1
CSVEAPADRIAFF 13 TRBV29-1
CSVRTGEETQYF 12 TRBV29-1
CASRAGTGWAEAFF 14 TRBV12-3/TRBV12-4
CASRGTTSGDTQYF 14 TRBV5-1
CASSFRDIQETQYF 14 TRBV7-9
CASSLRASVGNEQYF 15 TRBV5-1
CASSVPGTGDTEAFF 15 TRBV7-8
CASSLETGDEKLFF 14 TRBV7-2
CSAPRQGLNSPLHF 14 TRBV20-1